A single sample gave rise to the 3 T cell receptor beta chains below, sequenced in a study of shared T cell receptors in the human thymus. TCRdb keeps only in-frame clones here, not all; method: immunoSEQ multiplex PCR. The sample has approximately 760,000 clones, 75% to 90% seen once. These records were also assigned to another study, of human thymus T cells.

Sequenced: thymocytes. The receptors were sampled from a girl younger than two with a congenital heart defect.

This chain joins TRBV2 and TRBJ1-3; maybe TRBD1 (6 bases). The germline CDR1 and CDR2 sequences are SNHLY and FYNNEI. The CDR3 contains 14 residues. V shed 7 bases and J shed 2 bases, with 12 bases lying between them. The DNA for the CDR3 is TGTGCCAGCATTGGACAGACCACTGGAAACACCATATATTTT. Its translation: CASIGQTTGNTIYF.

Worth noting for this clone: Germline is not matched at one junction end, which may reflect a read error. This CDR3 is CASSDCGGDVTYGQYF. CDR3 DNA sequence: TGTGCCAGCAGTGATTGCGGGGGGGATGTCACCTACGGGCAGTACTTC. The chain couples TRBV6-1 to TRBJ2-7; 9 bases agree with TRBD2. The CDR3 has 16 residues. Germline V gene sequence: CDR1 MNHNS, CDR2 SASEGT.

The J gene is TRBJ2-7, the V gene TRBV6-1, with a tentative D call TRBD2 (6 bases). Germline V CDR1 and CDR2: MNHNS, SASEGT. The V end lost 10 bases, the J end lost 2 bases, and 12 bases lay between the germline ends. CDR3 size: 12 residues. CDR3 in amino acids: CATAGLTYEQYF. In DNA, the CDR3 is TGTGCCACCGCGGGGCTTACCTACGAGCAGTACTTC.